Sequencing of this TCR beta chain was carried out in a study of control samples from healthy donors and cancer patients. Clones were sequenced by immunoSEQ multiplex PCR, and TCRdb holds only the in-frame ones, with some missing. The table has some 120,000 clones, around 93% seen once. As for this clone: Sequence at one end of the junction differs from germline and may be a read error.

The origin of this receptor is a man aged 18 to 30 in good health. Sample: blood.

CDR3 loop: CAGRPDLAEAFF. Here the CDR3 DNA reads TGTGCCGGCAGGCCGGACCTCGCTGAAGCTTTCTTT. This sequence joins TRBV6-5 and TRBJ1-1; unclear D gene. The CDR3 is 12 residues long. Germline CDR1 reads MNHEY; CDR2 reads SVGAGI.